The 12 T cell receptor beta chains below all came from one sample that was sequenced in a study of siplizumab effects on memory and regulatory T cells. Here immunoSEQ multiplex PCR was the method, and the copy in TCRdb shows in-frame clones only, minus some. Of around 100,000 clones listed, around 94% are singletons. Specimen: non-Treg CD4+ T cells sorted from blood. All receptors derive from a human donor in good health.

This chain connects TRBV6-5 to TRBJ1-2; 8 bases agree with TRBD1. Unmatched junction bases numbered 5, after V lost 0 bases and J lost 8 bases. The CDR3 has 14 amino acids. Per germline, CDR1 MNHEY and CDR2 SVGAGI. The CDR3 region has the DNA TGTGCCAGCAGTTACTCATCAGGGGGCGTGGGCTACACCTTC. It encodes CASSYSSGGVGYTF.

This clone was recorded only once. DNA for the CDR3: TGTGCCAGCAGACTAGCGGGGGGGCCGGTCGTTGAGCAGTTCTTC. The encoded protein is CASRLAGGPVVEQFF. The chain recombines TRBV25-1 with TRBJ2-1; 13 bases fit TRBD2. The junction had 8 bases not matched to a gene; V was cut back by 6 bases and J by 9 bases. This CDR3 comprises 15 residues. Germline CDR1 is MGHDK and CDR2 is SYGVNS.

This chain connects TRBV29-1 to TRBJ1-1; possible D gene TRBD1, 6 bases. Trimming shortened V by 6 bases and J by 0 bases, and 17 bases separated the two germline ends. Germline CDR1 and CDR2: SQVTM and ANQGSEA. The CDR3 consists of 15 residues. The CDR3 DNA is TGCAGCGTCAAGAGACCGACAGGCCTGAACACTGAAGCTTTCTTT. Its translation is CSVKRPTGLNTEAFF.

This chain joins TRBV28 and TRBJ1-2; a possible D gene is TRBD1 (6 bases). The germline V gene encodes CDR1 MDHEN and CDR2 SYDVKM. The germline V and J ends were trimmed by 3 bases and 4 bases, with 12 bases remaining between them. This CDR3 has 14 amino acids. The CDR3 spells CASSFGGLGYGYTF. CDR3 DNA sequence: TGTGCCAGCAGTTTCGGGGGGCTTGGCTATGGCTACACCTTC.

This rearrangement joins TRBV5-1 to TRBJ1-1, with 8 bases fitting TRBD1. Germline V gene sequence: CDR1 SGHRS, CDR2 YFSETQ. The CDR3 consists of 15 residues. Trimming took 0 bases from V and 5 from J; bases not matched to a gene: 6. The CDR3 region has the DNA TGCGCCAGCAGCTTGGGAGGACAGGGAATGACTGAAGCTTTCTTT. The encoded protein is CASSLGGQGMTEAFF. The full variable domain, completed using reference TRBV5-1 and TRBJ1-1, is KAGVTQTPRYLIKTRGQQVTLSCSPISGHRSVSWYQQTPGQGLQFLFEYFSETQRNKGNFPGRFSGRQFSNSRSEMNVSTLELGDSALYLCASSLGGQGMTEAFFGQGTRLTVV.

The chain joins TRBV5-4 to TRBJ2-2, with D perhaps matching TRBD2 (6 bases). This CDR3 is built from 16 residues. V lost 0 bases, J lost 1 base, and 10 bases lay in between. Germline V lookup: CDR1 SGHNT, CDR2 YYREEE (reference sequence). The DNA for the CDR3 is TGTGCCAGCAGCTTGGTCGGGCGGGGGAACACCGGGGAGCTGTTTTTT. Protein: CASSLVGRGNTGELFF.

This chain connects TRBV10-3 to TRBJ2-5, with 10 nucleotides matching TRBD2. The length of the CDR3 is 16 residues. Germline V gives CDR1 ENHRY, CDR2 SYGVKD. J lost 1 base, V lost 10 bases, and 12 bases had no gene match. In DNA, the CDR3 is TGTGCCACCTCAATCGGGACTAGCGTTACCCAAGAGACCCAGTACTTC. Translated: CATSIGTSVTQETQYF.

The rearrangement links TRBV19 to TRBJ1-1, with D tentatively TRBD1 (5 bases). The V end was cut by 7 bases, the J end by 4 bases, with 13 bases between. This CDR3 contains 13 residues. Germline CDR1 and CDR2: LNHDA and SQIVND (reference sequence). The DNA for the CDR3 is TGTGCCAGTACCTCGTTGGGACGCACTGAAGCTTTCTTT. This translates into CASTSLGRTEAFF.

The V gene is TRBV9, the J gene TRBJ1-4; D gene ambiguous. The CDR3 runs to 15 residues. V lost 1 base, J lost 1 base, and 8 bases lay in between. Looked up from germline, CDR1 is SGDLS and CDR2 is YYNGEE. The CDR3 loop reads CASSVSEGTNEKLFF. CDR3 sequence (DNA): TGTGCCAGCAGCGTATCGGAAGGAACTAATGAAAAACTGTTTTTT.

This chain links TRBV18 with TRBJ2-7; D is uncertain. The germline V and J ends were trimmed by 10 bases and 4 bases, with 17 bases remaining between them. The germline V gene has CDR1 KGHSH and CDR2 LQKENI. The CDR3 is 13 residues long. CDR3 region: CATRPSGRYEQYF. In nucleotides, the CDR3 is TGTGCCACCCGCCCCTCGGGCCGATACGAGCAGTACTTC.

The chain carries TRBV5-1 and TRBJ1-2; no firm D call. V was cut by 4 bases and J by 3 bases, with 13 bases left in between. Germline V gene lookup returns CDR1 SGHRS and CDR2 YFSETQ. The CDR3 consists of 14 residues. DNA for the CDR3: TGCGCCAGCAGCCGAGACGGAGGCGACTATGGCTACACCTTC. It yields the protein CASSRDGGDYGYTF.

This chain links TRBV5-4 with TRBJ1-1, with D possibly matching TRBD1 (5 bases). Germline V CDR1 and CDR2: SGHNT, YYREEE (reference sequence). The CDR3 runs 14 residues. V was shortened by 4 bases and J by 1 base, with 11 bases between the two germline ends. CDR3 residues: CASSIGGWNTEAFF. The CDR3 nucleotides read TGTGCCAGCAGCATTGGGGGGTGGAACACTGAAGCTTTCTTT.